Following are 14 T cell receptor beta chains from one sample sequenced in a study of cytomegalovirus exposure and HLA in healthy donors. It was with 60 Vbeta and 13 Jbeta primers that the PCR ran. Only in-frame clones appear in the TCRdb table, and some are missing; sequencing was by immunoSEQ multiplex PCR. Among approximately 110,000 clones listed, about 81% were seen once. The specimen was PBMCs. The receptor set was obtained from a woman in her twenties or thirties in good health and CMV-seronegative.

V and J are TRBV13 and TRBJ2-5; maybe TRBD2 (6 bases). Germline loops: CDR1 PRHDT, CDR2 FYEKMQ (reference sequence). The CDR3 contains 13 residues. V lost 5 bases, J lost 5 bases, and 12 bases lay in between. CDR3 coding DNA: TGTGCCAGCAGCCTAACGAGCGGGGAGACCCAGTACTTC. Protein sequence: CASSLTSGETQYF.

This chain links TRBV27 with TRBJ2-6, with D tentatively TRBD1 (6 bases). Germline V lookup: CDR1 MNHEY, CDR2 SMNVEV (reference sequence). V was shortened by 3 bases and J by 1 base, with 10 bases between the two germline ends. The CDR3 is 16 residues long. CDR3 in amino acids: CASSFSDRSGANVLTF. The CDR3 region has the DNA TGTGCCAGCAGTTTTTCAGACAGGTCTGGGGCCAACGTCCTGACTTTC.

Of note for this clone: A junction end diverges from the germline sequence, so it may reflect a read error. This chain links TRBV7-9 with TRBJ2-3, with D perhaps TRBD1 or TRBD2 (6 bases each). Germline V gene lookup returns CDR1 SEHNR and CDR2 FQNEAQ (reference sequence). CDR3 length: 16 amino acids. DNA for the CDR3: TGTTCCAGCAGCTTAGCGGCGACAGGTAGCACAGATACGCAGTATTTT. Residues: CSSSLAATGSTDTQYF.

This clone showed up just a few times. The chain has TRBV30 and TRBJ2-3, with 11 nucleotides matching TRBD2. CDR1 and CDR2 (germline): GTSNPN, SVGIG (reference sequence). V lost 2 bases to trimming and J lost 4 bases; unmatched junction nucleotides: 11. The CDR3 covers 17 residues. DNA for the CDR3: TGTGCCTGGAGTAAGTTAGCGGGAGGGATCAGGGCAGATACGCAGTATTTT. Protein product: CAWSKLAGGIRADTQYF.

V is TRBV5-4 and J is TRBJ2-1, with D possibly matching TRBD2 (5 bases). There are 16 residues in the CDR3. CDR1 SGHNT and CDR2 YYREEE come from the germline V gene (reference sequence). Deletions cut 4 bases from V and 0 bases from J, with 14 bases between. CDR3 bases: TGTGCCAGCAGCGCCCTTCTTCGGGGCTCCTACAATGAGCAGTTCTTC. As protein: CASSALLRGSYNEQFF.

This clone was found once. This sequence joins TRBV7-9 and TRBJ1-1; D gene unclear. Trimming cost V 4 bases and J 0 bases, with 6 bases left between them. Germline CDR1 and CDR2: SEHNR and FQNEAQ (reference sequence). There are 13 residues in the CDR3. Here the CDR3 DNA reads TGTGCCAGCAGCTGGCAGATGAACACTGAAGCTTTCTTT. This encodes CASSWQMNTEAFF.

V gene TRBV4-1 combines with J gene TRBJ2-3; D possibly corresponds to TRBD1 (6 bases). Per germline, CDR1 MGHRA and CDR2 YSYEKL. V gave up 1 base and J gave up 0 bases, with 14 bases separating them. This CDR3 is 17 amino acids long. CDR3 coding DNA: TGCGCCAGCAGCCAAGTTTCCTTAGGGGGAAGCACAGATACGCAGTATTTT. It codes for CASSQVSLGGSTDTQYF.

The chain combines TRBV5-1 with TRBJ1-1; D may be TRBD1 (6 bases). The CDR3 is made up of 13 amino acids. The germline CDR1 and CDR2 sequences are SGHRS and YFSETQ. V lost 4 bases, J lost 1 base, and 8 bases lay in between. CDR3 protein: CASSRQENTEAFF. The DNA of the CDR3 is TGCGCCAGCAGCCGACAGGAGAACACTGAAGCTTTCTTT. The full variable domain, with the rest looked up from reference TRBV5-1 and TRBJ1-1, is KAGVTQTPRYLIKTRGQQVTLSCSPISGHRSVSWYQQTPGQGLQFLFEYFSETQRNKGNFPGRFSGRQFSNSRSEMNVSTLELGDSALYLCASSRQENTEAFFGQGTRLTVV.

The chain uses TRBV27 and TRBJ1-5; no definite D call. With 3 bases removed from V and 5 bases from J, the gap between germline ends came to 11 bases. Germline CDR1 MNHEY, CDR2 SMNVEV (reference sequence). The CDR3 runs to 14 residues. CDR3 sequence reads: CASSLEGRHQPQHF. Written as DNA, the CDR3 is TGTGCCAGCAGTTTGGAGGGCCGTCATCAGCCCCAGCATTTT.

The chain carries TRBV7-6 and TRBJ2-7; 8 bases align to TRBD2. This CDR3 has 14 amino acids. Germline V gene sequence: CDR1 SGHVS, CDR2 FNYEAQ. Germline trimming cut 5 bases from V and 7 bases from J; bases unmatched to any gene: 10. This CDR3 reads CASSVLAGSGEQYF. CDR3 sequence (DNA): TGTGCCAGCAGCGTCTTAGCGGGAAGCGGGGAGCAGTACTTC.

This chain links TRBV7-9 with TRBJ1-3; tentatively, D is TRBD1 (6 bases). CDR3 length equals 14 residues. CDR1 SEHNR and CDR2 FQNEAQ come from the germline V gene (reference sequence). V was shortened by 5 bases and J by 3 bases, with 11 bases between the two germline ends. CDR3 nucleotide sequence: TGTGCCAGCAGCCGAAACAGGGTTGGAAACACCATATATTTT. Its translation: CASSRNRVGNTIYF.

The gene calls are TRBV27 and TRBJ2-1, with TRBD2 matching 8 bases. Germline V gene data show CDR1 as MNHEY and CDR2 as SMNVEV (reference sequence). The CDR3 loop spans 17 amino acids. V shed 3 bases and J 0 bases; nucleotides not matched to a gene: 7. The CDR3 sequence is CASSFRGAGVSYNEQFF. The CDR3 DNA is TGTGCCAGCAGTTTTAGGGGAGCGGGAGTCTCCTACAATGAGCAGTTCTTC.

V is TRBV4-1 and J is TRBJ2-2; D perhaps matches TRBD2 (5 bases). The germline gives CDR1 MGHRA, CDR2 YSYEKL. The CDR3 extends over 14 amino acids. V gave up 4 bases and J gave up 5 bases, with 11 bases separating them. CDR3: CASSPDYRTGELFF. CDR3 DNA: TGCGCCAGCAGCCCTGACTATCGTACCGGGGAGCTGTTTTTT.

The J gene is TRBJ2-3, the V gene TRBV5-1; 9 bases fit TRBD2. The V and J ends lost 5 bases and 5 bases, in that order; junction bases with no gene match: 6. This CDR3 spans 14 amino acids. Germline V gene sequence: CDR1 SGHRS, CDR2 YFSETQ. The CDR3 DNA reads TGCGCCAGCAGTATAGCGGGGGATCAAGATACGCAGTATTTT. Its translation is CASSIAGDQDTQYF.